Following are 25 T cell receptor beta chains from one sample sequenced in a study of shared clonotypes between healthy human individuals (dated by TCRdb to 2018 to 2020). Receptors were amplified or captured by the immunoSEQ multiplex PCR assay. TCRdb re-hosts the immuneACCESS table, in-frame sequences only. Its copies lack some clones; in the studies checked, an unresolved V gene accounts for under half of them, and the cause for the rest is not known. The sample table shows 2 million to 3 million clones, and 93% are seen once. The ten largest clones represent about 0.34% of the sample. The sequenced sample consisted of naive CD4+ T cells from PBMCs. The cell subset or site label, as the study defines it: CD45RA+ positively selected. All receptors come from a man aged 18-30 years in good health. Some clones in this sample may be carry-over from other donors' samples.

As regards this clone: The sample contains more than one DNA sequence encoding this CDR3. V gene TRBV7-9 combines with J gene TRBJ2-2; D is unclear. Trimming left V 3 bases short and J 5 bases short, with 7 bases between. The CDR3 loop spans 13 amino acids. CDR1 and CDR2 (germline): SEHNR, FQNEAQ (reference sequence). CDR3 in DNA: TGTGCCAGCAGCTTCTTACCTACCGGGGAGCTGTTTTTT. Its protein product is CASSFLPTGELFF.

The chain carries TRBV7-9 and TRBJ2-7; D remains ambiguous. The CDR3 extends over 12 amino acids. With 3 bases removed from V and 5 bases from J, the gap between germline ends came to 8 bases. Germline CDR1 reads SEHNR; CDR2 reads FQNEAQ (reference sequence). This chain's CDR3 is CASSLYKNEQYF. CDR3 coding DNA: TGTGCCAGCAGCTTGTATAAGAACGAGCAGTACTTC.

V and J are TRBV6-5 and TRBJ2-7, with TRBD1 matching over 10 bases. Trimming at V came to 6 bases and at J to 7 bases, leaving 9 bases not matched to a gene. The CDR3 is 14 residues long. Germline CDR1 is MNHEY and CDR2 is SVGAGI. CDR3 residues: CASSRRQGAMEQYF. As DNA, the CDR3 is TGTGCCAGCAGCAGGAGACAGGGGGCTATGGAGCAGTACTTC.

The chain has TRBV7-2 and TRBJ2-7, with D tentatively TRBD1 (5 bases). V shed 5 bases and J shed 0 bases, with 11 bases lying between them. CDR1 is SGHTA, CDR2 FQGNSA, per germline. This CDR3 spans 14 amino acids. The CDR3 region has the DNA TGTGCCAGCAGCACCGACAGCAGCTCCTACGAGCAGTACTTC. Its protein product is CASSTDSSSYEQYF.

This clone has just one count. The rearrangement links TRBV5-1 to TRBJ2-7; 12 bases agree with TRBD1. Germline V gene data show CDR1 as SGHRS and CDR2 as YFSETQ. This CDR3 comprises 14 residues. V shed 4 bases, J shed 5 bases, and the junction held 4 bases outside the gene matches. In DNA, the CDR3 is TGCGCCAGCAGCCCCGGGACAGGGGGCAACGAGCAGTACTTC. It codes for CASSPGTGGNEQYF.

The chain carries TRBV28 and TRBJ2-1; 11 nucleotides align to TRBD1. Germline CDR1 MDHEN, CDR2 SYDVKM. The CDR3 sequence is 16 residues long. V shed 3 bases, J shed 3 bases, and the junction held 4 bases outside the gene matches. CDR3 DNA: TGTGCCAGCAGTTTCGATGGGACAGGGGGCTACAATGAGCAGTTCTTC. It translates to CASSFDGTGGYNEQFF.

V and J are TRBV27 and TRBJ1-4; D uncertain. Germline V gives CDR1 MNHEY, CDR2 SMNVEV (reference sequence). This CDR3 region has 15 residues. The V end lost 7 bases, the J end lost 0 bases, and 12 bases lay between the germline ends. In DNA, the CDR3 is TGTGCCAGCACCCTCCACGGTACAACTAATGAAAAACTGTTTTTT. It translates to CASTLHGTTNEKLFF.

The chain couples TRBV7-9 to TRBJ2-5; 8 bases agree with TRBD1. Germline CDR1 SEHNR, CDR2 FQNEAQ (reference sequence). The CDR3 length is 14 residues. Germline trimming cut 7 bases from V and 4 bases from J; bases unmatched to any gene: 8. CDR3 protein: CASTSEQGGETQYF. CDR3 DNA: TGTGCCAGCACCTCCGAACAGGGGGGAGAGACCCAGTACTTC.

This clone showed up just a few times. The chain uses TRBV9 and TRBJ1-1; D gene unclear. Germline values: CDR1 SGDLS, CDR2 YYNGEE. This CDR3 comprises 15 residues. Deletions cut 3 bases from V and 0 bases from J, with 12 bases between. The CDR3 reads CASSATGVMNTEAFF. The CDR3 region has the DNA TGTGCCAGCAGCGCCACCGGAGTCATGAACACTGAAGCTTTCTTT. Variable domain in full (rest from reference TRBV9 and TRBJ1-1): DSGVTQTPKHLITATGQRVTLRCSPRSGDLSVYWYQQSLDQGLQFLIQYYNGEERAKGNILERFSAQQFPDLHSELNLSSLELGDSALYFCASSATGVMNTEAFFGQGTRLTVV.

The gene calls are TRBV5-4 and TRBJ2-5; D may be TRBD1 or TRBD2 (5 bases each). Trimming cost V 4 bases and J 4 bases, with 11 bases left between them. From germline, CDR1 is SGHNT and CDR2 YYREEE (reference sequence). This CDR3 spans 13 amino acids. CDR3 nucleotides: TGTGCCAGCAGCCCGCTGGGGGTAGAGACCCAGTACTTC. It specifies CASSPLGVETQYF.

The V call is TRBV28, the J call TRBJ1-2; 9 bases map to TRBD1. Germline assignment: CDR1 MDHEN and CDR2 SYDVKM. With V trimmed by 5 bases and J by 4 bases, 5 bases remained unmatched. The CDR3 is made up of 14 amino acids. This CDR3 is CASSTQGAIYGYTF. The CDR3 nucleotides read TGTGCCAGCAGTACACAGGGGGCGATCTATGGCTACACCTTC.

J is TRBJ2-7 and V is TRBV15; 7 nucleotides agree with TRBD1. V lost 0 bases, J lost 3 bases, and 11 bases stayed unmatched. CDR1 is LNHNV, CDR2 YYDKDF, per germline (reference sequence). This CDR3 is built from 17 residues. The CDR3 region is CATSRDKSPGGLYEQYF. CDR3 DNA: TGTGCCACCAGCAGAGATAAGAGTCCAGGGGGTCTCTACGAGCAGTACTTC.

This clone was recorded once. The chain carries TRBV2 and TRBJ2-5; possibly TRBD1 for D (6 bases). The ends were cut back, 9 bases at V and 0 bases at J, with 14 bases in the middle. This CDR3 contains 14 residues. The germline V gene has CDR1 SNHLY and CDR2 FYNNEI. CDR3 DNA sequence: TGTGCCAGTCAACCAGGGGCGTACCAAGAGACCCAGTACTTC. Its protein product is CASQPGAYQETQYF.

The V gene is TRBV18, the J gene TRBJ1-1, with TRBD1 matching 10 bases. The CDR3 length is 16 residues. The germline V gene has CDR1 KGHSH and CDR2 LQKENI. Germline trimming cut 6 bases from V and 1 base from J; bases unmatched to any gene: 8. The CDR3 bases are TGTGCCAGCTCCCGGGACAGGGGACCGCGGAACACTGAAGCTTTCTTT. It specifies CASSRDRGPRNTEAFF.

As regards this clone: The same CDR3 is also encoded by other DNA sequences in this sample. J is TRBJ1-1 and V is TRBV15; the D is unclear. Per the germline V gene, CDR1 is LNHNV and CDR2 is YYDKDF (reference sequence). Trimming removed 0 bases from V and 1 base from J, with 3 bases in between. This CDR3 comprises 13 residues. The chain's CDR3 is CATSRDGNTEAFF. The CDR3 DNA is TGTGCCACCAGCAGAGACGGGAACACTGAAGCTTTCTTT. The complete variable domain, with remaining parts taken from reference TRBV15 and TRBJ1-1, reads DAMVIQNPRYQVTQFGKPVTLSCSQTLNHNVMYWYQQKSSQAPKLLFHYYDKDFNNEADTPDNFQSRRPNTSFCFLDIRSPGLGDTAMYLCATSRDGNTEAFFGQGTRLTVV.

The rearrangement uses TRBV28 and TRBJ2-7; either TRBD1 or TRBD2 may supply D (5 bases each). Germline-derived CDR1 and CDR2 are MDHEN and SYDVKM. This CDR3 region has 14 residues. With 5 bases removed from V and 6 bases from J, the gap between germline ends came to 17 bases. CDR3 region: CASSTRGEHLEQYF. CDR3 coding DNA: TGTGCCAGCAGTACCCGGGGCGAGCACCTCGAGCAGTACTTC.

J is TRBJ2-2 and V is TRBV4-3; TRBD1 matches 8 bases. The J segment lost 6 bases and the V segment lost 0 bases, leaving 3 bases of the junction unmatched. In germline, CDR1 is LGHNA, CDR2 YSLEER. This CDR3 is 15 amino acids long. In DNA form, the CDR3 reads TGCGCCAGCAGCCAAGACCCGGACAGGGCCGGGGAGCTGTTTTTT. It translates to CASSQDPDRAGELFF.

The V and J genes are TRBV18 and TRBJ2-4; TRBD2 agrees at 10 bases. CDR1 is KGHSH, CDR2 LQKENI, per germline. V was pared by 1 base and J by 9 bases, with 15 bases of the junction left unmatched. CDR3 length: 18 residues. The CDR3 DNA sequence: TGTGCCAGCTCACCACTGGCCCCCTCTCTAGCGGGAGATAGCATTCAGTACTTC. Translating it yields CASSPLAPSLAGDSIQYF.

The chain links TRBV4-2 to TRBJ2-2; TRBD2 matches 13 bases. The CDR3 sequence is 19 residues long. CDR1 is LGHNA, CDR2 YNFKEQ, per germline. V lost 1 base to trimming and J lost 0 bases; unmatched junction nucleotides: 5. The CDR3 spells CASSQGGLAGIANTGELFF. The CDR3 nucleotides are TGTGCCAGCAGCCAAGGGGGACTAGCGGGAATAGCGAACACCGGGGAGCTGTTTTTT.

The chain couples TRBV19 to TRBJ2-2, with D perhaps matching TRBD2 (6 bases). V shed 4 bases and J shed 4 bases, with 16 bases lying between them. The CDR3 is 16 amino acids. The germline gives CDR1 LNHDA, CDR2 SQIVND (reference sequence). The CDR3 DNA is TGTGCCAGTAGTACCCGATACGGGGGAGGCACCGGGGAGCTGTTTTTT. Encoded protein: CASSTRYGGGTGELFF.

V gene TRBV6-5 combines with J gene TRBJ2-7, with 12 bases lining up with TRBD2. The germline CDR1 and CDR2 sequences are MNHEY and SVGAGI. V gave up 5 bases and J gave up 5 bases; unmatched junction bases: 7. The CDR3 is 15 residues long. DNA for the CDR3: TGTGCCAGCAGTACCCGACTAGCGGGAGATAACGAGCAGTACTTC. Residues: CASSTRLAGDNEQYF.

About this clone: This specimen includes other DNA sequences encoding the same CDR3. This chain joins TRBV6-6 and TRBJ1-4, with no clear D. Germline-derived CDR1 and CDR2 are MNHNY and SVGAGI (reference sequence). This CDR3 has 12 amino acids. Trimming took 0 bases from V and 7 from J, leaving 3 bases between them. DNA of the CDR3: TGTGCCAGCAGTTACTCAAGTGAAAAACTGTTTTTT. Protein sequence: CASSYSSEKLFF.

For the CDR3, the DNA is TGTGCCAGCAAGTTCGCCTCTACCACAGATACGCAGTATTTT. Its translation is CASKFASTTDTQYF. The gene calls are TRBV6-6 and TRBJ2-3; D remains unclear. The CDR3 sequence is 14 residues long. Germline-derived CDR1 and CDR2 are MNHNY and SVGAGI (reference sequence). The V and J ends lost 7 bases and 2 bases respectively, with 13 bases between them.

The rearrangement joins TRBV7-2 to TRBJ2-1, with TRBD2 identical over 13 bases. The CDR3 loop spans 16 amino acids. Losses at the gene ends were 6 bases for V and 4 bases for J; bases not matched to a gene: 6. Germline V gene lookup returns CDR1 SGHTA and CDR2 FQGNSA. CDR3 region: CASSKPGLAGYNEQFF. CDR3 bases: TGTGCCAGCAGTAAGCCGGGACTAGCGGGGTACAATGAGCAGTTCTTC.

CDR3: CASDYITDEQFF. The CDR3, as DNA: TGTGCCAGCGACTACATTACGGATGAGCAGTTCTTC. This sequence joins TRBV2 and TRBJ2-1; weak D call: TRBD2 (5 bases). Germline-derived CDR1 and CDR2 are SNHLY and FYNNEI. The V and J ends lost 8 bases and 8 bases respectively, with 13 bases between them. The CDR3 is 12 amino acids.